This T cell receptor beta chain was retrieved from a study of CD8+ T cells in alopecia areata. RNA, once extracted, was reverse transcribed into cDNA for use as the sequencing template. TCRdb's table, derived via immunoSEQ multiplex PCR, lists solely in-frame clones and lacks some. The sample lists almost 35,000 clones, approximately 52% occurring once. General study points: TCR sharing across patients was less clear than in mice, possibly HLA-related.

From alopecia areata patients, lesional scalp punch biopsies and peripheral blood were collected. PBMCs were stained for CD3, CD4 and CD8, and CD4+ and CD8+ T cells were sorted. This clone was seen once. Antigen: not known. The V gene's germline CDR1 is MNHEY and CDR2 SMNVEV (reference sequence). Trimming cost V 8 bases and J 6 bases, with 8 bases left between them. The CDR3 length is 10 residues. The gene calls are TRBV27 and TRBJ2-7; D gene uncertain. The specimen was NKG2D-high CD8+ T cells sorted from blood. The receptor comes from a human donor with alopecia areata. CDR3 protein: CASGRGEQYF. The CDR3 bases are TGTGCCAGCGGAAGAGGCGAGCAGTACTTC.